The 15 T cell receptor beta chains below come from one sample, sequenced in a study of T cell repertoires in aging, cancer and after chemotherapy. Multiplex touch-down PCR with TRB-A/B primers amplified rearranged V-D-J TRB sequences. TCRdb recomputed calls from the multiplex PCR reads with MiXCR, one row per CDR3 protein. The top ten clones hold under 7% of a sample with several thousand distinct CDR3 sequences, roughly two fifths of them seen once. The template was genomic DNA from peripheral blood, not RNA. The sample taken for sequencing was blood. These receptors originate from a human donor with a blood cancer.

This chain links TRBV7-6 with TRBJ2-1; 7 positions agree with TRBD1. This CDR3 region has 13 residues. From germline, CDR1 is SGHVS and CDR2 FNYEAQ. Losses at the gene ends were 2 bases for V and 9 bases for J; bases not matched to a gene: 4. Written as DNA, the CDR3 is TGTGCCAGCAGCTTACTAGCAGGGGGTGAGCAGTTCTTC. It encodes CASSLLAGGEQFF.

This chain uses TRBV29-1 with TRBJ2-3; 7 bases map to TRBD2. Germline values: CDR1 SQVTM, CDR2 ANQGSEA. J was trimmed by 4 bases and V by 0 bases; bases with no gene match: 7. The length of the CDR3 is 15 residues. CDR3 sequence (DNA): TGCAGCGTTGAAGATTTGGGGGGGTTATCAGATACGCAGTATTTT. As protein: CSVEDLGGLSDTQYF.

This clonotype has just a few counts. The V and J genes are TRBV6-6 and TRBJ2-3, with 7 bases that match TRBD2. CDR3 size: 13 residues. Unmatched junction bases numbered 8, after V lost 8 bases and J lost 6 bases. The germline gives CDR1 MNHNY, CDR2 SVGAGI (reference sequence). The CDR3 bases are TGTGCCAGCGGACGGGAGGCTCAGGATACGCAGTATTTT. This gives the protein CASGREAQDTQYF.

The V call is TRBV27, the J call TRBJ2-5; D gene uncertain. Germline loops: CDR1 MNHEY, CDR2 SMNVEV (reference sequence). The CDR3 has 12 residues. Trimming left V 2 bases short and J 0 bases short, with 1 base between. The CDR3: CASSLDQETQYF. For the CDR3, the DNA is TGTGCCAGCAGTTTAGACCAAGAGACCCAGTACTTC.

The gene calls are TRBV5-1 and TRBJ2-5, with 16 bases lining up with TRBD2. CDR1 SGHRS and CDR2 YFSETQ come from the germline V gene. The V gene end was trimmed by 4 bases and the J gene end by 3 bases; junction bases not matched to a gene: 3. The CDR3 is made up of 16 amino acids. CDR3 nucleotides: TGCGCCAGCAGCCAGGGGACTAGCGGGAGGGAAGAGACCCAGTACTTC. Its translation is CASSQGTSGREETQYF.

The chain is built from TRBV6-5 and TRBJ2-1, with 8 nucleotides matching TRBD2. The CDR3 extends over 14 amino acids. Germline V lookup: CDR1 MNHEY, CDR2 SVGAGI. Trimming at V came to 4 bases and at J to 8 bases, leaving 7 bases not matched to a gene. CDR3 DNA sequence: TGTGCCAGCAGTTTACTAAGCGGGAGCGATGAGCAGTTCTTC. Protein product: CASSLLSGSDEQFF.

This chain joins TRBV7-2 and TRBJ2-3; D is uncertain. The V end lost 1 base, the J end lost 6 bases, and 17 bases lay between the germline ends. The CDR3 extends over 16 amino acids. The germline V gene has CDR1 SGHTA and CDR2 FQGNSA. In nucleotides, the CDR3 is TGTGCCAGCAGCTTAGGCGGCGGATCGCGTTTTGATACGCAGTATTTT. This gives the protein CASSLGGGSRFDTQYF.

This clonotype was seen only a few times. The chain carries TRBV27 and TRBJ2-2, with TRBD1 as a possible D gene (5 bases). V shed 5 bases and J shed 0 bases, with 7 bases lying between them. This CDR3 comprises 14 residues. Per the germline V gene, CDR1 is MNHEY and CDR2 is SMNVEV (reference sequence). The CDR3 bases are TGTGCCAGCAGTCTCAGGGCGAACACCGGGGAGCTGTTTTTT. Its protein is CASSLRANTGELFF.

About this clonotype: A read error may account for a junction end that differs from germline. The chain employs TRBV4-2 and TRBJ2-2; a weak D match, TRBD2 (5 bases). The CDR3 has 14 residues. Looked up from germline, CDR1 is LGHNA and CDR2 is YNFKEQ. The DNA of the CDR3 is TGTGCCAGCAGCCGCGAATTACCCACCGGGGATCTGTTTTTT. It specifies CASSRELPTGDLFF.

This chain links TRBV6-2 or TRBV6-3 with TRBJ2-5, with D perhaps given as TRBD1 or TRBD2 (6 bases each). The V gene's germline CDR1 is MNHEY and CDR2 SVGEGT. Deletions cut 8 bases from V and 4 bases from J, with 20 bases between. The CDR3 is 15 amino acids. In DNA form, the CDR3 reads TGTGCCAGCTCACCCTCTGGGGGGCCCAGAGAGACCCAGTACTTC. This translates into CASSPSGGPRETQYF.

This sequence joins TRBV19 and TRBJ2-5; TRBD2 agrees at 8 bases. CDR1 LNHDA and CDR2 SQIVND come from the germline V gene (reference sequence). Trimming took 6 bases from V and 1 from J; bases not matched to a gene: 10. CDR3 length equals 16 residues. The CDR3 nucleotides are TGTGCCAGTAGGGGGGGGAGCGGGAGTGTCCAAGAGACCCAGTACTTC. It specifies CASRGGSGSVQETQYF.

This sequence joins TRBV28 and TRBJ2-1, with TRBD2 matching 7 bases. This CDR3 contains 15 residues. Germline assignment: CDR1 MDHEN and CDR2 SYDVKM. J was trimmed by 3 bases and V by 4 bases; bases with no gene match: 6. The CDR3 bases are TGTGCCAGCAGTTCAGAGCGGGGAAACTACAATGAGCAGTTCTTC. Its translation: CASSSERGNYNEQFF.

This chain connects TRBV12-3 or TRBV12-4 to TRBJ1-1; D is undetermined. The CDR3 contains 12 residues. V lost 6 bases to trimming and J lost 4 bases, with 9 bases between them. The CDR3 loop reads CASSSGFTEAFF. CDR3 in DNA: TGTGCCAGCAGCTCCGGATTCACTGAAGCTTTCTTT.

The chain employs TRBV6-5 and TRBJ1-4; D might be TRBD1 (6 bases). Germline assignment: CDR1 MNHEY and CDR2 SVGAGI. The CDR3 loop spans 16 amino acids. V was shortened by 6 bases and J by 6 bases, with 20 bases between the two germline ends. In DNA form, the CDR3 reads TGTGCCAGCAGCCGGCGTAAGGGCAGGGGAGATGAAAAACTGTTTTTT. Protein product: CASSRRKGRGDEKLFF.

V usage is TRBV6-6 and J usage is TRBJ2-2; D call uncertain. This CDR3 is built from 15 residues. Germline values: CDR1 MNHNY, CDR2 SVGAGI (reference sequence). The V end lost 0 bases, the J end lost 7 bases, and 12 bases lay between the germline ends. The CDR3 protein is CASSYSNEPGGELFF. In nucleotides, the CDR3 is TGTGCCAGCAGTTACTCCAACGAGCCGGGCGGGGAGCTGTTTTTT.